This TCR beta chain appears in the sequencing data of a study of blood T cells in healthy people across ages. Findings and limits, study-wide: It was held that diversity estimates obtained from one million T cells represented underestimates. As age increased, TCR beta diversity per million T cells fell in a roughly linear fashion.

A sample-barcoded 5' primer and a J-beta primer mix were used in a second PCR of roughly 6 to 12 cycles. Each cDNA molecule, via a template-switch adaptor with 12 random nucleotides, was tagged. Every sample gave at least 2.5 million paired-end reads containing CDR3. Each CDR3 protein gets one entry after TCRdb re-called the 5' RACE reads with MiXCR. Here the sample spans approximately 1.5 million distinct CDR3 sequences, 35% to 45% being singletons. This clonotype showed up just a few times. Its antigen is undetermined. The CDR3 is 13 residues long. From germline, CDR1 is LNHNV and CDR2 YYDKDF (reference sequence). V dropped 1 base and J dropped 6; count of bases not matched to a gene: 0.

Sequenced sample: blood. The source is a woman aged 18-29 years in good health. The chain recombines TRBV15 with TRBJ2-1, with 7 bases that match TRBD1. The CDR3 sequence: CATSRGQGNEQFF. The CDR3 nucleotides are TGTGCCACCAGCAGAGGACAGGGCAATGAGCAGTTCTTC.